This T cell receptor beta chain emerged from a study of cytomegalovirus exposure and HLA in healthy donors (dated by TCRdb to about 2017). Regarding the research as a whole: An earlier analysis of several hundred of the donors reported approximately 300 Gb of sequence data and 117 million unique TCR beta sequences from some 180 million T cells. Every discovery cohort repertoire had been produced on one sequencing platform. To predict cytomegalovirus infection status, the study combined high-throughput TCR immunosequencing, statistical association of individual TCRs with disease status, and machine learning. Rather than using new phenotypic data, the later analysis identified candidate immune exposures from TCR beta sequences and from how often those sequences occurred across donors. Genome-wide SNP genotypes for about three fifths of the roughly 700 donors were used in a later genetic analysis, which treated that subset as a discovery cohort. Typing coverage differed by locus: A, B, C, DRB1 and DQB1 were typed in roughly 629-640 donors, DQA1 in 522, DPA1 in approximately 610, and DPB1 in 450 to 480. The genetic ancestry cluster associated with self-reported Caucasian donors included around four fifths of the approximately 400 genotyped donors. The aim of the study was to test whether cataloging public T cell receptors could identify signatures of past pathogen exposure. Donor age, sex, ethnicity and CMV serostatus were collected together with the repertoire data. Using immunosequencing, the study profiled T cell repertoires from 500 to 800 subjects and related those repertoires to cytomegalovirus serostatus. An earlier analysis of fewer than 700 of the donors applied high-throughput TCR beta sequencing to assess whether each TCR beta V gene segment acted as functional or pseudogenic. Among almost 400 genotyped donors of the cohort, an average of about 240,000 unique TCR beta nucleotide sequences were sequenced per donor, around 20% of them non-productive. Because of strong linkage in the cohort, four to six DR-DQ haplotypes were treated as single units for association and clustering. In a later analysis, previously published TCR beta repertoires from 666 donors were re-analyzed and high-resolution HLA genotyping was added so that TCR occurrence patterns could be studied. HLA typing covered class I and class II loci at four-digit resolution. A separate validation cohort of 90 to 150 different subjects was used in addition to the approximately 610-subject first cohort. An early release covering around 630 HLA-typed donors comprised about 300 gigabases of sequencing data and about 90 million unique TCR sequences.

The cohort comprised some 700 healthy bone marrow donors. All cohort members were sampled while nominally healthy, although unrecorded immune exposures were likely present. The donor was CMV seronegative and was included in the group of 352 seronegative cohort members. Every donor gave a peripheral blood sample, and the peripheral blood mononuclear cells from that sample were used for TCR beta sequencing. Genomic DNA was extracted from the blood cell samples with the Qiagen DNeasy Blood Extraction Kit. Receptor libraries were prepared by the immunoSEQ multiplex PCR assay. The multiplex PCR relied on a mix of 60 forward primers for TCR Vbeta segments and 13 reverse primers for TCR Jbeta segments. The CDR3 region of rearranged TCR beta genes was amplified from genomic DNA with a multiplex PCR assay. On the Illumina HiSeq System, the amplified TCR beta libraries were sequenced as 87-base-pair reads. The authors' pipeline ran thus. A later analysis counted some 80 million unique TCR beta chains across the 666 repertoires, and some 11 million of these chains were shared by at least two donors. Raw reads were error-corrected and collapsed into unique sequences with a nearest-neighbor algorithm that merged closely related sequences to remove PCR and sequencing errors. CDR3 sequences were aligned to IMGT reference sequences to assign V, D and J gene segments. For a sequence to be retained, a match of at least six nucleotides was required to both a V gene segment and a J gene segment. A rearrangement counted as productive if the CDR3 had no stop codons and remained in frame with V and J, and every other rearrangement counted as non-productive. Following IMGT convention, CDR3 was defined as the stretch from the second conserved V-encoded cysteine to the conserved J-encoded phenylalanine. The earlier analysis of around 640 of the donors excluded sequences that lacked an unambiguous match to a single V gene segment. In an earlier analysis of more than 500 of the donors, a V segment was called functional when productive rearrangements were above 56.7%, and segregating when the standard deviation between donors exceeded 5%. To diagnose cytomegalovirus status from the catalog of TCR beta chain sequences, a statistical classification framework was built. In a later analysis, V and J genes were assigned by comparing TCR nucleotide sequences against IMGT/GENE-DB human TR gene sequences. A later analysis assigned CDR3 sequences and most-parsimonious VDJ recombination scenarios with the TCRdist pipeline. In a later analysis, each TCR beta chain was defined by its CDR3 amino acid sequence together with its V-gene family, and reads lacking a unique V-gene family were excluded. In a later analysis, 450 to 600 highly shared, low-generation-probability nucleotide sequences were removed to address suspected cross-contamination and a sequencing artifact. A later analysis calculated a clonal expansion index for each public chain from normalized within-repertoire ranks of inferred template counts. A later analysis computed generation probabilities with a VDJ recombination model fitted to out-of-frame rearrangements, and checked the results against IGoR. A later analysis scored TCR-TCR, TCR-HLA and TCR-CMV co-occurrence with hypergeometric tests, applying a repertoire-size bias correction to TCR pairs. In a later analysis, false discovery rates were estimated by permuting HLA or CMV assignments 20 times. In a later analysis, co-occurring TCRs were grouped using DBSCAN, with TCRdist sequence similarity added in when clustering inside HLA-allele-positive subsets. Repertoires with fewer than 30,000 or more than 120,000 public chains were left out of co-occurrence clustering, as were a few repertoires with anomalous nucleotide sharing. Entries here come from immuneACCESS through TCRdb and include only in-frame sequences with V and J called. Some clones fail to appear in such tables; in the studies checked, an unresolved V gene covers under half of the shortfall, and the cause of the remainder is unknown. V and J calls and clone size come straight from that table; D and trimming were deduced from the DNA. The sample profile shows 110,000 to 150,000 clones; roughly 79% of them were found once. 1.7% of the sample goes to the ten largest clones.

Study-wide findings and limitations: In vitro tests confirmed that a few of the cytomegalovirus-associated TCR beta chains recognize cytomegalovirus antigens. Roughly uniform sequencing depth across donors was assumed in presence/absence analyses, although this assumption may not hold. A total of 150 or so TCR beta chains were listed by the study as associated with cytomegalovirus. Some 15 rarely observed V segments, including chromosome 9 orphons, were excluded from the earlier analysis of about 600 of the donors because counts were too low. Linkage disequilibrium might explain the correlated functional status among segregating V segments, but an unknown experimental factor could not be ruled out. While some public TCRs were present in many individuals, most TCR sequences turned up only very rarely across donors. Because some donors lacked HLA typing at each locus, the association tests relied only on the typed subset. According to a later analysis, most CMV-associated TCR beta chains appeared to be HLA-restricted, and the HLA associations seemed to be driven largely by CMV exposure. A further reported finding was that TCR beta sequences accurately predicted the HLA-A and HLA-B alleles for most subjects in the first cohort. This cohort had only TCR beta chains sequenced, and the lack of alpha or paired-chain data limited which features could be detected. At a false discovery rate of 0.05, a later analysis linked 16,000 or so TCR beta sequences to specific HLA alleles. In a later analysis, TCR association rates were found to vary across HLA loci, with the most associated TCRs seen for DRB1 alleles and the fewest for HLA-C alleles. The classifier was reported to diagnose cytomegalovirus status with high specificity and sensitivity in both the original and validation cohorts. According to the authors, the approach could potentially be generalized to other disease states and immunological phenotypes. According to a later analysis, parvovirus B19, influenza, CMV and Epstein-Barr virus appeared linked to several top co-occurrence clusters. In an earlier analysis of some 640 of the donors, most TCR beta V segments were observed in productive rearrangements about 87% or about 30% of the time, broadly matching IMGT annotations. For the cohort, immune exposure information was limited to CMV serostatus. According to a later genetic analysis, donors in an Asian-associated ancestry cluster had fewer N-insertions in productive TCRs than the approximately 610-donor mean. V-gene and J-gene trimming of TCR beta chains was associated with a missense DCLRE1C variant in a later genetic analysis, and the association was replicated in an independent cohort. A later analysis found that HLA-associated TCR beta chains were more clonally expanded and had lower generation probabilities than equally common non-associated chains. When HLA alleles, especially DR and DQ, strongly co-occurred, attributing TCR associations to individual alleles was difficult. A group of highly shared sequence variants was considered likely to be a technical artifact of the sequencing pipeline.

A note on this clone: This clone's antigen is unknown. Base qualities are not recorded, but no much larger clone differs from it by a single base.

Sequenced material: PBMCs. The receptor was isolated from a woman in her 30s in good health and CMV-seronegative.

The CDR3 in this case is CASSRGQDRVGYGYTF. Here is the DNA: TGTGCCAGCAGTAGAGGACAGGATCGCGTCGGCTATGGCTACACCTTC. In this chain, TRBV5-4 is recombined with TRBJ1-2; 7 central nucleotides agree with TRBD1. The CDR3 runs 16 amino acids, cysteine and phenylalanine included. Just the 48-base CDR3 DNA is kept, in frame starting at base 1. The germline V gene (reference sequence) provides CDR1 SGHNT and CDR2 YYREEE. Here V drops 5 bases and J drops 4 bases, and the junction holds 14 bases not matched to any gene.